This T cell receptor (beta chain) was retrieved from a study of shared clonotypes between healthy human individuals. Caucasian adults residing in Nashville, Tennessee made up all the donors. This clone was detected only a few times. Trimming removed 5 bases at V and 11 bases at J, with 15 bases between. The CDR3 runs 12 residues. Germline assignment: CDR1 SGHNT and CDR2 YENEEA. Produced via immunoSEQ multiplex PCR; TCRdb's table is partial and in-frame only. The sample has 2 million to 2.5 million clones, roughly 93% seen once. This clonotype originated in a man between 18 and 29 years old in good health. Some clones in this sample may be carry-over from other donors' samples. This chain uses TRBV11-3 with TRBJ1-1; possibly TRBD1 for D (5 bases). Material for sequencing was naive CD4+ T cells from PBMCs. Subset defined: CD45RA+ positively selected. The CDR3: CASSPRRGDAFF. The CDR3 DNA reads TGTGCCAGCAGCCCACGGAGAGGGGATGCTTTCTTT.